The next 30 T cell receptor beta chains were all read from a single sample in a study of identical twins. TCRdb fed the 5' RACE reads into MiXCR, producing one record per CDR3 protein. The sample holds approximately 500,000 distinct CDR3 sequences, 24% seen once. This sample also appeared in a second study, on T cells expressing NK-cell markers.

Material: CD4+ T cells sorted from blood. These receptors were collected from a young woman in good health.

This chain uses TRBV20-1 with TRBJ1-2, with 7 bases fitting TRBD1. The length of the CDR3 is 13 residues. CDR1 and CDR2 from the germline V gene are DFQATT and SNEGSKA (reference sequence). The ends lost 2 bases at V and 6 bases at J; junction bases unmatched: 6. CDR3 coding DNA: TGCAGTGCTAGATCTGACAGGGCTGATGGCTACACCTTC. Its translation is CSARSDRADGYTF.

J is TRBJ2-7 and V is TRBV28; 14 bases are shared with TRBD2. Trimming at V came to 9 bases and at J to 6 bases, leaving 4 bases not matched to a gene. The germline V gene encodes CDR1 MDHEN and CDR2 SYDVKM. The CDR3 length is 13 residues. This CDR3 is CASRTSGRSEQYF. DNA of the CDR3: TGTGCCAGTAGGACTAGCGGGAGGAGCGAGCAGTACTTC.

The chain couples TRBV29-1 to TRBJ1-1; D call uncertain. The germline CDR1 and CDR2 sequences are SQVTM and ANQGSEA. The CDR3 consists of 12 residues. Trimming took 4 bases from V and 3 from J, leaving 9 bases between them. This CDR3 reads CSVAKGYTEAFF. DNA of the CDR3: TGCAGCGTTGCGAAAGGGTACACTGAAGCTTTCTTT.

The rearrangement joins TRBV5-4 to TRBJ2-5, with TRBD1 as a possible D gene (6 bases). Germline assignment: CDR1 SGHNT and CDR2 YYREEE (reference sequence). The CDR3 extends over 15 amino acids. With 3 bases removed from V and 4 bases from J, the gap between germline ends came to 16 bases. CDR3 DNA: TGTGCCAGCAGCTCGCCACAGGGAATCGGAGAGACCCAGTACTTC. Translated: CASSSPQGIGETQYF.

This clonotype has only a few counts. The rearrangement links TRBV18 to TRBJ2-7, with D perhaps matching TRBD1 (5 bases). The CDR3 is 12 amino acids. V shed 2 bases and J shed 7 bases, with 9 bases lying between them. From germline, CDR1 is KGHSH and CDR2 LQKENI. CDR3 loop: CASSPSRTEQYF. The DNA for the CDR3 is TGTGCCAGCTCACCAAGTCGGACAGAGCAGTACTTC.

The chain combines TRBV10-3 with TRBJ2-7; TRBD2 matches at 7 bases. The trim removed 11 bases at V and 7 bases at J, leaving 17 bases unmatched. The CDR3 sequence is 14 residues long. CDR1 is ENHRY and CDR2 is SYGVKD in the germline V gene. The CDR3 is CASGALASEGEQYF. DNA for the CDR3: TGTGCCTCCGGGGCACTAGCGTCTGAGGGGGAGCAGTACTTC.

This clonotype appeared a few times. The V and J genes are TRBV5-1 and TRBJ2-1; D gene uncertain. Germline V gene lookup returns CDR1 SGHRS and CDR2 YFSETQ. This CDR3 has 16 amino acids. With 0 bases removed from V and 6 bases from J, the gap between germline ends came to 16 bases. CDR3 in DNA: TGCGCCAGCAGCTTGGCCAGGAGCAATGATTTCAATGAGCAGTTCTTC. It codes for CASSLARSNDFNEQFF.

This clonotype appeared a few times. The CDR3 here is CASSLDGLAYEQYF. CDR3 coding DNA: TGCGCCAGCAGCTTGGACGGACTAGCGTACGAGCAGTACTTC. V usage is TRBV5-1 and J usage is TRBJ2-7, with 9 bases that match TRBD2. The CDR3 is 14 residues long. V gave up 0 bases and J gave up 4 bases; unmatched junction bases: 2. Germline CDR1 is SGHRS and CDR2 is YFSETQ.

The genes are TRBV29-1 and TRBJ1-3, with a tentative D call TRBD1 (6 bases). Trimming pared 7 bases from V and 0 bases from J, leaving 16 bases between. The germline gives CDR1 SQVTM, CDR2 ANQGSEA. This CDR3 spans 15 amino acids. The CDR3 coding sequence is TGCAGCGCGTGGGACACTACCAGCTCTGGAAACACCATATATTTT. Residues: CSAWDTTSSGNTIYF.

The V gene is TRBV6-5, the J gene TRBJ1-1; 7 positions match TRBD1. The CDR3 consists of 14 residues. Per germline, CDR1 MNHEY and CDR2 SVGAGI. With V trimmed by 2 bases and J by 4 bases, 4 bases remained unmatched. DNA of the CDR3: TGTGCCAGCAGTTACAGGGGGCGTAGCACTGAAGCTTTCTTT. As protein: CASSYRGRSTEAFF.

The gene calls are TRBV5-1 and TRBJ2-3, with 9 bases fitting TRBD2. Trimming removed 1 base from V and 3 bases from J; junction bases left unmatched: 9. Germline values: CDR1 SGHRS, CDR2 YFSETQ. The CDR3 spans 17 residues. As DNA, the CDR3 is TGCGCCAGCAGCTTGTCGATTAGCGGGAGAGGAACAGATACGCAGTATTTT. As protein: CASSLSISGRGTDTQYF. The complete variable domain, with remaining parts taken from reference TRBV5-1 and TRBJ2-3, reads KAGVTQTPRYLIKTRGQQVTLSCSPISGHRSVSWYQQTPGQGLQFLFEYFSETQRNKGNFPGRFSGRQFSNSRSEMNVSTLELGDSALYLCASSLSISGRGTDTQYFGPGTRLTVL.

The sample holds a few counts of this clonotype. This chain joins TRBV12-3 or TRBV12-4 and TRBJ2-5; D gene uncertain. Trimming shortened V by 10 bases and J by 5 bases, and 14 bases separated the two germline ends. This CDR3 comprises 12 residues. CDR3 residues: CATSPGRETQYF. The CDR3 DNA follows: TGTGCCACCTCTCCTGGGCGGGAGACCCAGTACTTC.

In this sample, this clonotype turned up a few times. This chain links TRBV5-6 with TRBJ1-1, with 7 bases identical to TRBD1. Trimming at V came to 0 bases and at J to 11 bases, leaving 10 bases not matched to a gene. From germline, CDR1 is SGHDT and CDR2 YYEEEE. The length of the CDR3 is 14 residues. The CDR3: CASSLELTGARAFF. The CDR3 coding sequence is TGTGCCAGCAGCTTGGAATTAACAGGGGCGCGGGCTTTCTTT.

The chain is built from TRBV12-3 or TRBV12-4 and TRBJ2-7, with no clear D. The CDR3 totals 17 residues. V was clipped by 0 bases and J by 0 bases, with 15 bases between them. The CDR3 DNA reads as TGTGCCAGCAGTTTAGCGGCCTCTTCCTCGAGCTCCTACGAGCAGTACTTC. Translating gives CASSLAASSSSSYEQYF.

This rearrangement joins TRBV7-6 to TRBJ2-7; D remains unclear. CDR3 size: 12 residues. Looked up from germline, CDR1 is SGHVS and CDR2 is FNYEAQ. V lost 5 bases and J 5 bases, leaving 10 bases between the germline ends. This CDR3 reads CASSGLTHEQYF. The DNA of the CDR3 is TGTGCCAGCAGCGGCTTAACCCACGAGCAGTACTTC.

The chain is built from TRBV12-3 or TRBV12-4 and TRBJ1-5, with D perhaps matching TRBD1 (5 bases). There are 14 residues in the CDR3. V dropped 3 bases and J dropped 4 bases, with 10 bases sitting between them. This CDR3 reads CASSFAGPNQPQHF. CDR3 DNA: TGTGCCAGCAGTTTTGCGGGGCCGAATCAGCCCCAGCATTTT.

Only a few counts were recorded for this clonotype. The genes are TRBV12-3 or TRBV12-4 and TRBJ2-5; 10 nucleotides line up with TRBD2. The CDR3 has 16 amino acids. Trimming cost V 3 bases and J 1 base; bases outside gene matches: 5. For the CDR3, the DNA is TGTGCCAGCAGTTTGGTAGCGGGGGGAATCCAAGAGACCCAGTACTTC. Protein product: CASSLVAGGIQETQYF.

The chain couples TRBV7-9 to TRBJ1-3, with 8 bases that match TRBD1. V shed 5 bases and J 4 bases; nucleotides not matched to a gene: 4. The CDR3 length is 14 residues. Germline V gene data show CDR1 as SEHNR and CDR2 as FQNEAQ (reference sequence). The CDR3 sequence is CASSGQGSGNTIYF. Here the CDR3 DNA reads TGTGCCAGCAGCGGACAGGGCTCCGGAAACACCATATATTTT.

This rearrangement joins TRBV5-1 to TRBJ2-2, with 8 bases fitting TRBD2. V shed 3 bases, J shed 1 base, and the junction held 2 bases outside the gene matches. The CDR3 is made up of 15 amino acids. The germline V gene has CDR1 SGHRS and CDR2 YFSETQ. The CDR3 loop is CASSSLAVNTGELFF. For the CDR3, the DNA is TGCGCCAGCAGCTCACTAGCGGTGAACACCGGGGAGCTGTTTTTT.

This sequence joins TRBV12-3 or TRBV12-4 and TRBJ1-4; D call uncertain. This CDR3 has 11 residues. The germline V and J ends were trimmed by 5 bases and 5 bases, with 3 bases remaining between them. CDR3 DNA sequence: TGTGCCAGCAGTCGAAATGAAAAACTGTTTTTT. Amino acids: CASSRNEKLFF.

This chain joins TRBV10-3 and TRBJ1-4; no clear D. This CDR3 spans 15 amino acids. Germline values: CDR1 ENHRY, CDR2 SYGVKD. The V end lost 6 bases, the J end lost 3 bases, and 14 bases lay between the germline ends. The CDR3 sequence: CAISDGVESNEKLFF. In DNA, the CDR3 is TGTGCCATCAGCGACGGTGTCGAGTCTAATGAAAAACTGTTTTTT.

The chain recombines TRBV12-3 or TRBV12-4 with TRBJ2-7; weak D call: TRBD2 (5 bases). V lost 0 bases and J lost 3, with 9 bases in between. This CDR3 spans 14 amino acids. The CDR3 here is CASSLAGAIYEQYF. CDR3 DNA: TGTGCCAGCAGTTTAGCGGGAGCCATCTACGAGCAGTACTTC.

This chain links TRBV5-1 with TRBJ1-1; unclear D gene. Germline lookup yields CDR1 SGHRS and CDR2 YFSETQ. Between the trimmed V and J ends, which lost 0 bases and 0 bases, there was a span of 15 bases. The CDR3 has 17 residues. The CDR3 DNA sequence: TGCGCCAGCAGCTTGGCCCTAGATAGCAGGCTGAACACTGAAGCTTTCTTT. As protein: CASSLALDSRLNTEAFF. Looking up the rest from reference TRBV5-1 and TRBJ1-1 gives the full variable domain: KAGVTQTPRYLIKTRGQQVTLSCSPISGHRSVSWYQQTPGQGLQFLFEYFSETQRNKGNFPGRFSGRQFSNSRSEMNVSTLELGDSALYLCASSLALDSRLNTEAFFGQGTRLTVV.

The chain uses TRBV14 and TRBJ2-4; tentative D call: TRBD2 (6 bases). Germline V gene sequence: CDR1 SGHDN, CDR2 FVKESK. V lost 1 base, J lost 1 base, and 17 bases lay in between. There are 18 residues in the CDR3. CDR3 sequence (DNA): TGTGCCAGCAGCCAAGTTGACGGGAGAATGGAGGCCAAAAACATTCAGTACTTC. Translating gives CASSQVDGRMEAKNIQYF. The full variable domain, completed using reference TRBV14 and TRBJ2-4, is EAGVTQFPSHSVIEKGQTVTLRCDPISGHDNLYWYRRVMGKEIKFLLHFVKESKQDESGMPNNRFLAERTGGTYSTLKVQPAELEDSGVYFCASSQVDGRMEAKNIQYFGAGTRLSVL.

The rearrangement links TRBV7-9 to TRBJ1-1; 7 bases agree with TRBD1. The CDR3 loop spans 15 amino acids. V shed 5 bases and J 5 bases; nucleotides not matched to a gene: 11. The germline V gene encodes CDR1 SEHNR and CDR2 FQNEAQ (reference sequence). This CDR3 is CASSPQRGQRTEAFF. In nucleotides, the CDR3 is TGTGCCAGCAGCCCGCAGAGGGGGCAAAGGACTGAAGCTTTCTTT.

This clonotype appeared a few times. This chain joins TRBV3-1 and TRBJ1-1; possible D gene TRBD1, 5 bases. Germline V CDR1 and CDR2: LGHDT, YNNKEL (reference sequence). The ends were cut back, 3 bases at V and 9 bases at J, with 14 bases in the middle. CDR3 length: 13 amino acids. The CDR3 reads CASSHGWGLKAFF. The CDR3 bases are TGTGCCAGCAGCCATGGCTGGGGCCTGAAAGCTTTCTTT.

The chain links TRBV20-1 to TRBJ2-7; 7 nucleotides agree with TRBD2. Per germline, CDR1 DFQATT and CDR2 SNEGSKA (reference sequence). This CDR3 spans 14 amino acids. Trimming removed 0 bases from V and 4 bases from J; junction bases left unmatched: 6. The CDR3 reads CSAREGLAVYEQYF. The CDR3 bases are TGCAGTGCTAGAGAGGGTCTAGCGGTTTACGAGCAGTACTTC.

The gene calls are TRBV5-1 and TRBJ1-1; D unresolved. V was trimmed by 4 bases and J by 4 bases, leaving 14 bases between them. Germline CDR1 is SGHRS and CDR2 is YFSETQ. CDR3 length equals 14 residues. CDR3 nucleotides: TGCGCCAGCAGCCGCGGGTCCACCGGCACTGAAGCTTTCTTT. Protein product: CASSRGSTGTEAFF. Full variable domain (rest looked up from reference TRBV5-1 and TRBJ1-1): KAGVTQTPRYLIKTRGQQVTLSCSPISGHRSVSWYQQTPGQGLQFLFEYFSETQRNKGNFPGRFSGRQFSNSRSEMNVSTLELGDSALYLCASSRGSTGTEAFFGQGTRLTVV.

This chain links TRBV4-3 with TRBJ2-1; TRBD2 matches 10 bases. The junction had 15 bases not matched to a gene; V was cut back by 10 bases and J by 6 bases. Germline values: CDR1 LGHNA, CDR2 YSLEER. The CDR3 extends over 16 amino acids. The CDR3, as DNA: TGCGCCACCTACTTCCTAGCGGGAGTGGGGAGCAATGAGCAGTTCTTC. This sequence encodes CATYFLAGVGSNEQFF.

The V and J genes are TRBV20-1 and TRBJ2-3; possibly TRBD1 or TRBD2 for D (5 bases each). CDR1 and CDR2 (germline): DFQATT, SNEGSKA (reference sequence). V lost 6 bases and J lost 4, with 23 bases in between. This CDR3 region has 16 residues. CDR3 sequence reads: CSAPLGPSLGADTQYF. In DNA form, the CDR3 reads TGCAGTGCCCCCCTCGGGCCCTCCCTGGGGGCAGATACGCAGTATTTT.